Listed here are 28 T cell receptor beta chains from one sample, sequenced in a study of blood T cell repertoires in COVID-19. Assay used: immunoSEQ multiplex PCR; TCRdb lists only in-frame clones, some missing. The data contain 60,000 to 75,000 clones, around four fifths of them singletons. Sequencing used peripheral blood. Receptors were obtained from a human donor in a cohort sampled during active COVID-19.

As for this clone: At one end the junction does not follow the germline gene, possibly because of a read error. The chain employs TRBV14 and TRBJ1-1, with 9 positions matching TRBD1. Germline CDR1 is SGHDN and CDR2 is FVKESK. CDR3 size: 12 residues. In DNA, the CDR3 is TGTGCCAGCAGCCAAAAACAGGGGGCCGGAAGCTTT. Translating it yields CASSQKQGAGSF.

This clone was picked up one time. The V gene is TRBV2, the J gene TRBJ2-7; 7 bases map to TRBD2. J gave up 4 bases and V 6 bases, and 9 bases lay outside the gene matches. Germline CDR1 and CDR2: SNHLY and FYNNEI. The CDR3 extends over 14 amino acids. DNA for the CDR3: TGTGCCAGCAGCGCTCTGCGGGGGAATTACGAGCAGTACTTC. Amino acid sequence: CASSALRGNYEQYF.

As for this clone: Other DNA sequences in the sample encode the same CDR3. The CDR3 loop is CASSLGPRGSTNEKLFF. In DNA, the CDR3 is TGCGCCAGCAGCTTGGGCCCGCGGGGCTCAACTAATGAAAAACTGTTTTTT. V and J are TRBV5-1 and TRBJ1-4; perhaps TRBD1 as D (5 bases). Germline-derived CDR1 and CDR2 are SGHRS and YFSETQ. The CDR3 loop spans 17 amino acids. V lost 0 bases and J 0 bases, leaving 12 bases between the germline ends.

The chain joins TRBV5-8 to TRBJ2-7, with TRBD2 matching 7 bases. Trimming at V came to 4 bases and at J to 5 bases, leaving 12 bases not matched to a gene. This CDR3 is 15 amino acids long. Germline V gives CDR1 SGHTS, CDR2 YDEGEE. CDR3 sequence reads: CASSPYGGETDEQYF. CDR3 nucleotide sequence: TGTGCCAGCAGCCCTTATGGGGGGGAAACGGACGAGCAGTACTTC.

The rearrangement links TRBV19 to TRBJ2-3, with 9 bases aligning to TRBD1. Germline V CDR1 and CDR2: LNHDA, SQIVND (reference sequence). J gave up 4 bases and V 5 bases, and 13 bases lay outside the gene matches. The length of the CDR3 is 17 residues. The CDR3 loop is CASSPRPRTGVADTQYF. CDR3 sequence (DNA): TGTGCCAGTAGTCCTCGCCCCCGGACAGGGGTGGCAGATACGCAGTATTTT.

This sequence joins TRBV5-4 and TRBJ2-4; 11 nucleotides line up with TRBD2. Trimming removed 4 bases from V and 1 base from J; junction bases left unmatched: 7. The CDR3 length is 17 residues. The germline V gene has CDR1 SGHNT and CDR2 YYREEE (reference sequence). In DNA, the CDR3 is TGTGCCAGCAGCACCGCCCCTAGCGGGGGGGCCAAAAACATTCAGTACTTC. Translated: CASSTAPSGGAKNIQYF.

V usage is TRBV20-1 and J usage is TRBJ1-2, with D maybe TRBD1 (5 bases). Per germline, CDR1 DFQATT and CDR2 SNEGSKA (reference sequence). Trimming removed 3 bases at V and 0 bases at J, with 11 bases between. CDR3 length: 14 residues. CDR3 bases: TGCAGTGCTAGTGGGGCAGCCGCTAACTATGGCTACACCTTC. Translation gives CSASGAAANYGYTF.

The chain links TRBV5-6 to TRBJ1-2; D remains ambiguous. CDR1 and CDR2 from the germline V gene are SGHDT and YYEEEE. V was pared by 4 bases and J by 8 bases, with 15 bases between. The CDR3 has 13 residues. In nucleotides, the CDR3 is TGTGCCAGCAGCGAAGGCACAGCCGTCGGCTACACCTTC. Protein product: CASSEGTAVGYTF.

The V gene is TRBV2, the J gene TRBJ1-3; D possibly corresponds to TRBD1 (6 bases). This CDR3 is built from 15 residues. Trimming took off 6 bases at V and 0 bases at J, with 12 bases between the two ends. Germline CDR1 reads SNHLY; CDR2 reads FYNNEI. The CDR3 protein is CASRPGQLSGNTIYF. The DNA of the CDR3 is TGTGCCAGCAGGCCGGGACAACTCTCTGGAAACACCATATATTTT. The full variable domain, with the rest looked up from reference TRBV2 and TRBJ1-3, is EPEVTQTPSHQVTQMGQEVILRCVPISNHLYFYWYRQILGQKVEFLVSFYNNEISEKSEIFDDQFSVERPDGSNFTLKIRSTKLEDSAMYFCASRPGQLSGNTIYFGEGSWLTVV.

The chain couples TRBV18 to TRBJ2-6; D perhaps matches TRBD1 (6 bases). Deletions cut 4 bases from V and 0 bases from J, with 19 bases between. From germline, CDR1 is KGHSH and CDR2 LQKENI. The CDR3 contains 19 residues. DNA of the CDR3: TGTGCCAGCTCACGGGCGGTTGACAGGCCGTTCTCTGGGGCCAACGTCCTGACTTTC. Translated, it gives CASSRAVDRPFSGANVLTF.

V gene TRBV27 combines with J gene TRBJ2-3; TRBD2 matches at 11 bases. This CDR3 is built from 15 residues. Germline V gene lookup returns CDR1 MNHEY and CDR2 SMNVEV (reference sequence). V lost 10 bases to trimming and J lost 7 bases; unmatched junction nucleotides: 13. The CDR3 here is CATNLSGGARNTQYF. The CDR3 DNA reads TGTGCCACGAACCTTAGCGGGGGGGCCCGAAATACGCAGTATTTT.

This clone was detected only once. This likely traces to a read error, being one base from a far larger clone. This chain uses TRBV10-2 with TRBJ2-7; D is tentatively TRBD1 or TRBD2 (7 bases each). Germline values: CDR1 WSHSY, CDR2 SAAADI. The CDR3 loop spans 14 amino acids. The CDR3 bases are TGCGCCAGCTGTGAGCGGGACAGCTCCTACGAGCAGTACTTC. Residues: CASCERDSSYEQYF.

The V call is TRBV11-2, the J call TRBJ2-2; TRBD1 is a possible D gene (6 bases). V shed 5 bases and J shed 5 bases, with 15 bases lying between them. The CDR3 loop spans 15 amino acids. Germline V gene sequence: CDR1 SGHAT, CDR2 FQNNGV. The CDR3 here is CASSPQGRGTGELFF. The CDR3 DNA reads as TGTGCCAGCAGCCCACAGGGTAGAGGTACCGGGGAGCTGTTTTTT.

The V call is TRBV5-1, the J call TRBJ2-3; D not certain. Trimming stripped 3 bases from V and 4 bases from J, with 12 bases between. In germline, CDR1 is SGHRS, CDR2 YFSETQ. The CDR3 consists of 14 residues. The CDR3 sequence is CASSSLYPPDTQYF. The CDR3, as DNA: TGCGCCAGCAGCTCCCTCTACCCCCCAGATACGCAGTATTTT.

The chain joins TRBV7-8 to TRBJ1-6; perhaps TRBD1 as D (5 bases). Trimming pared 2 bases from V and 7 bases from J, leaving 12 bases between. The CDR3 is 15 residues long. CDR1 is SGHVS, CDR2 FQNEAQ, per germline. CDR3 region: CASSLLSGKNSPLHF. DNA for the CDR3: TGTGCCAGCAGCTTATTATCAGGGAAAAATTCACCCCTCCACTTT.

This chain uses TRBV11-1 with TRBJ1-2; 7 positions match TRBD1. The CDR3 spans 15 residues. Germline CDR1 SGHAT, CDR2 FQDESV (reference sequence). V was clipped by 6 bases and J by 4 bases; unmatched bases: 11. CDR3 nucleotide sequence: TGTGCCAGCAGTGCCGACAGGGTTGATTCCTATGGCTACACCTTC. Translating it yields CASSADRVDSYGYTF.

V and J are TRBV18 and TRBJ2-2; D is perhaps TRBD1 (5 bases). This CDR3 region has 17 residues. Trimming took off 0 bases at V and 4 bases at J, with 15 bases between the two ends. Germline lookup yields CDR1 KGHSH and CDR2 LQKENI. CDR3 residues: CASSPPTAPPGTGELFF. In DNA form, the CDR3 reads TGTGCCAGCTCACCACCGACAGCTCCGCCGGGCACCGGGGAGCTGTTTTTT. The full variable domain, in which reference TRBV18 and TRBJ2-2 provide the parts outside the CDR3, is NAGVMQNPRHLVRRRGQEARLRCSPMKGHSHVYWYRQLPEEGLKFMVYLQKENIIDESGMPKERFSAEFPKEGPSILRIQQVVRGDSAAYFCASSPPTAPPGTGELFFGEGSRLTVL.

The gene calls are TRBV30 and TRBJ2-6; 8 bases match TRBD1. Germline lookup yields CDR1 GTSNPN and CDR2 SVGIG (reference sequence). This CDR3 has 20 residues. J was trimmed by 2 bases and V by 2 bases; bases with no gene match: 17. The CDR3 loop reads CAWSSQPYRGSPTGANVLTF. The DNA for the CDR3 is TGTGCCTGGAGTTCCCAACCGTACAGGGGGTCCCCAACTGGGGCCAACGTCCTGACTTTC.

The chain carries TRBV28 and TRBJ1-5; D ambiguous. CDR1 and CDR2 from the germline V gene are MDHEN and SYDVKM. V lost 2 bases, J lost 3 bases, and 11 bases lay in between. CDR3 length equals 15 residues. CDR3 sequence: CASSLLAQINQPQHF. In DNA form, the CDR3 reads TGTGCCAGCAGTTTACTTGCACAGATCAATCAGCCCCAGCATTTT.

Only one count was recorded for this clone. The chain joins TRBV4-1 to TRBJ1-5; TRBD1 aligns across 8 bases. Germline values: CDR1 MGHRA, CDR2 YSYEKL. The CDR3 extends over 16 amino acids. V trimming: 2 bases; J trimming: 0 bases; junction bases outside the gene matches: 3. The CDR3 DNA reads TGCGCCAGCAGCCAACCCGACAGGGGTAGCAATCAGCCCCAGCATTTT. It is translated as CASSQPDRGSNQPQHF.

V gene TRBV2 combines with J gene TRBJ1-2; D remains ambiguous. Germline CDR1 and CDR2: SNHLY and FYNNEI. This CDR3 is built from 14 residues. With 6 bases removed from V and 3 bases from J, the gap between germline ends came to 14 bases. The CDR3 nucleotides are TGTGCCAGCAGCCCCTCGAGGGAACACTATGGCTACACCTTC. Its translation is CASSPSREHYGYTF.

The chain combines TRBV5-6 with TRBJ1-5, with D unresolved. This CDR3 region has 13 residues. From germline, CDR1 is SGHDT and CDR2 YYEEEE. Trimming pared 7 bases from V and 2 bases from J, leaving 10 bases between. CDR3 amino acids: CASAYRGNQPQHF. The CDR3 DNA is TGTGCCAGCGCATACAGAGGCAATCAGCCCCAGCATTTT. The variable domain in full, with the rest retrieved from reference TRBV5-6 and TRBJ1-5, is DAGVTQSPTHLIKTRGQQVTLRCSPKSGHDTVSWYQQALGQGPQFIFQYYEEEERQRGNFPDRFSGHQFPNYSSELNVNALLLGDSALYLCASAYRGNQPQHFGDGTRLSIL.

This clone was seen more than once but under ten times. The chain has TRBV19 and TRBJ1-3; D gene uncertain. The CDR3 consists of 13 residues. V dropped 3 bases and J dropped 9 bases, with 12 bases sitting between them. Per germline, CDR1 LNHDA and CDR2 SQIVND (reference sequence). The CDR3 here is CASSIPGMGTIYF. Written as DNA, the CDR3 is TGTGCCAGTAGTATTCCGGGAATGGGCACCATATATTTT.

The chain couples TRBV11-2 to TRBJ1-1; TRBD1 matches 10 bases. The CDR3 covers 15 residues. After removal of 7 bases from V and 4 bases from J, the junction contained 9 bases not matched to a gene. Germline V gene sequence: CDR1 SGHAT, CDR2 FQNNGV. DNA of the CDR3: TGTGCCAGCAACCTCGGGACAGGGGTGGCCACTGAAGCTTTCTTT. It specifies CASNLGTGVATEAFF.

The V call is TRBV10-3, the J call TRBJ2-3; weak D call: TRBD2 (6 bases). V gave up 4 bases and J gave up 0 bases, with 8 bases separating them. The V gene's germline CDR1 is ENHRY and CDR2 SYGVKD. CDR3 length equals 14 residues. The CDR3 coding sequence is TGTGCCATCAGTGCTAGCGACAGCACAGATACGCAGTATTTT. Translation gives CAISASDSTDTQYF.

V usage is TRBV11-3 and J usage is TRBJ2-5; 9 bases are a match to TRBD2. The CDR3 sequence is 15 residues long. CDR1 and CDR2 from the germline V gene are SGHNT and YENEEA. V was pared by 5 bases and J by 4 bases, with 8 bases of the junction left unmatched. CDR3 bases: TGTGCCAGCAGCCGCCGTAGCGGGGGAGGAGAGACCCAGTACTTC. Protein: CASSRRSGGGETQYF. The whole variable domain, filled in from reference TRBV11-3 and TRBJ2-5, reads EAGVVQSPRYKIIEKKQPVAFWCNPISGHNTLYWYLQNLGQGPELLIRYENEEAVDDSQLPKDRFSAERLKGVDSTLKIQPAELGDSAVYLCASSRRSGGGETQYFGPGTRLLVL.

The sample holds a few counts of this clone. The rearrangement links TRBV6-5 to TRBJ1-5; 9 bases are shared with TRBD1. CDR3 length equals 13 residues. From germline, CDR1 is MNHEY and CDR2 SVGAGI. Germline trimming cut 8 bases from V and 5 bases from J; bases unmatched to any gene: 4. CDR3 DNA: TGTGCCAGCGGGGACAGGGAGGATCAGCCCCAGCATTTT. Amino acids: CASGDREDQPQHF.

Here the CDR3 DNA reads TGTGCCAGCAGCCCCCGAAGAGGACAGAGGGGAAACACCATATATTTT. Translated, it gives CASSPRRGQRGNTIYF. The genes are TRBV3-1 (or the pseudogene TRBV3-2) and TRBJ1-3; possibly TRBD1 for D (6 bases). The CDR3 has 16 residues. Germline values: CDR1 LGHDT, CDR2 YNNKEL (reference sequence). V dropped 4 bases and J dropped 4 bases, with 17 bases sitting between them.